The present T cell receptor (beta chain) was sequenced within a study of T cell changes during pregnancy in multiple sclerosis. TCRdb keeps only in-frame clones here, not all; method: immunoSEQ multiplex PCR. The sample holds almost 95,000 clones, more than 85% seen once. Germline-derived CDR1 and CDR2 are MNHEY and SMNVEV (reference sequence). V was pared by 4 bases and J by 9 bases, with 12 bases between. The CDR3 spans 12 residues. The sequencing here drew on peripheral blood, taken in the first trimester of pregnancy. The genes are TRBV27 and TRBJ1-1, with D unclear. The TCR originated in a female donor with multiple sclerosis, enrolled in a pregnancy study. In DNA, the CDR3 is TGTGCCAGCAGTTGGCAGACATCACAAGCTTTCTTT. Protein: CASSWQTSQAFF.